This TCR beta chain was recovered during a study of post-analysis software for immune sequencing data. As for the study in general: Disease courses included relapsing-remitting, secondary progressive and progressive-relapsing multiple sclerosis. Findings and limits, study-wide: Strong co-clustering by F measure was evident for samples that had been prepared in the same batch. Five TRBV segments, including TRBV5-6, TRBV5-1 and TRBV20-1, were more frequent in patients than controls.

This clonotype was counted ten times or more. Its specificity is unknown. The CDR3 loop spans 13 amino acids. V was trimmed by 2 bases and J by 2 bases, leaving 5 bases between them. TCR beta cDNA libraries included unique molecular identifiers. A population of roughly 0.85 to 10 million T cells gave rise to approximately 500,000 cDNA molecules. MiXCR, run by TCRdb on the PCR reads, gives a single entry per CDR3 protein. The table has 550,000 to 700,000 distinct CDR3 sequences, 44% seen once; the top ten hold more than 1.5%. The chain recombines TRBV12-3 or TRBV12-4 with TRBJ2-3, with D uncertain. The sequencing input was blood. The TCR comes from a girl aged 10 to 17 with multiple sclerosis. This CDR3 reads CASSLMDTDTQYF. Here the CDR3 DNA reads TGTGCCAGCAGTTTAATGGACACAGATACGCAGTATTTT.